Listed here are 32 T cell receptor beta chains from one sample, sequenced in a study of T cells in Graves' hyperthyroidism and ophthalmopathy. Authors of the study amplified TCR beta CDR3 regions from RNA transcripts. Carried out on the TCR CDR3, a first-round RT-PCR used the HTBI primer set. MiXCR, run by TCRdb on the multiplex PCR reads, gives a single entry per CDR3 protein. This sample carries about 680,000 distinct CDR3 sequences, 30% to 40% of them seen once, and the ten largest clones take around a third. Specimen: blood. The source of these receptors is a woman in her thirties or forties with Graves' hyperthyroidism.

This clonotype came up many times. This chain uses TRBV7-9 with TRBJ1-1; no clear D. The CDR3 totals 14 residues. The V end was cut by 1 base, the J end by 4 bases, with 10 bases between. CDR1 is SEHNR and CDR2 is FQNEAQ in the germline V gene (reference sequence). CDR3 DNA: TGTGCCAGCAGCTTAGAAAGATCAGGCACTGAAGCTTTCTTT. This encodes CASSLERSGTEAFF.

There are a few counts of this clonotype. The rearrangement links TRBV7-9 to TRBJ2-2; 11 nucleotides agree with TRBD1. Looked up from germline, CDR1 is SEHNR and CDR2 is FQNEAQ (reference sequence). The length of the CDR3 is 16 residues. The junction had 6 bases not matched to a gene; V was cut back by 5 bases and J by 4 bases. The CDR3, as DNA: TGTGCCAGCAGCGGGGCCGGGACAGGGGGCACCGGGGAGCTGTTTTTT. Amino acids: CASSGAGTGGTGELFF.

Concerning this clonotype: A much larger clone is a single base away; this may be a read error. The chain uses TRBV20-1 and TRBJ1-3; maybe TRBD1 (5 bases). CDR3 size: 14 residues. V shed 3 bases and J shed 4 bases, with 13 bases lying between them. Germline CDR1 DFQATT, CDR2 SNEGSKA (reference sequence). The CDR3: CSASEGLRGNTIYF. Here the CDR3 DNA reads TGCAGTGCTAGCGAGGGACTGCGGGGAAACACCATATATTTT.

The rearrangement links TRBV12-3 or TRBV12-4 to TRBJ2-5; the D is unclear. Trimming left V 4 bases short and J 1 base short, with 10 bases between. The CDR3 loop spans 14 amino acids. CDR3 region: CASSSWDLQETQYF. Written as DNA, the CDR3 is TGTGCCAGCAGTTCTTGGGATCTCCAAGAGACCCAGTACTTC.

In regard to this clonotype: Possible read error: a much larger clone is one base away. This chain connects TRBV20-1 to TRBJ2-5; a possible D gene is TRBD2 (5 bases). From germline, CDR1 is DFQATT and CDR2 SNEGSKA (reference sequence). CDR3 length equals 14 residues. As DNA, the CDR3 is TGCAGTGCTATGGTGGGAGTTGGTCAAGAGCCCCAGTACTTC. Translated, it gives CSAMVGVGQEPQYF.

The chain joins TRBV25-1 to TRBJ2-5; D gene unclear. The germline gives CDR1 MGHDK, CDR2 SYGVNS. Deletions cut 3 bases from V and 5 bases from J, with 19 bases between. There are 16 residues in the CDR3. The CDR3 region has the DNA TGTGCCAGCAGTGATCCCAAGGCCGACCGGACGGAGACCCAGTACTTC. It yields the protein CASSDPKADRTETQYF.

This clonotype was recorded many times. This sequence joins TRBV6-5 and TRBJ1-2; 7 positions match TRBD1. Trimming cost V 6 bases and J 8 bases; bases outside gene matches: 9. Germline CDR1 reads MNHEY; CDR2 reads SVGAGI. CDR3 size: 13 residues. DNA of the CDR3: TGTGCCAGCAGGGATGAGGGGGCGAGGGGCTACACCTTC. This sequence encodes CASRDEGARGYTF.

This clonotype was seen a handful of times. The rearrangement uses TRBV5-4 and TRBJ1-5; D possibly corresponds to TRBD1 (5 bases). The germline gives CDR1 SGHNT, CDR2 YYREEE (reference sequence). Trimming shortened V by 4 bases and J by 15 bases, and 20 bases separated the two germline ends. The CDR3 is made up of 13 amino acids. The CDR3 DNA is TGTGCCAGCAGCCCACCAAGCCCGGGACCTCCGCATTTT. It codes for CASSPPSPGPPHF.

This clonotype has ten or more counts. The gene calls are TRBV29-1 and TRBJ1-1; D not certain. Trimming shortened V by 2 bases and J by 7 bases, and 11 bases separated the two germline ends. The CDR3 length is 12 residues. In germline, CDR1 is SQVTM, CDR2 ANQGSEA. The CDR3 loop is CSVEKGGLEAFF. CDR3 nucleotide sequence: TGCAGCGTTGAAAAGGGAGGGCTTGAAGCTTTCTTT. Full variable domain (rest looked up from reference TRBV29-1 and TRBJ1-1): SAVISQKPSRDICQRGTSLTIQCQVDSQVTMMFWYRQQPGQSLTLIATANQGSEATYESGFVIDKFPISRPNLTFSTLTVSNMSPEDSSIYLCSVEKGGLEAFFGQGTRLTVV.

Concerning this clonotype: A clone one base away is much larger, so this may be a read error. This chain uses TRBV2 with TRBJ2-7, with D perhaps TRBD2 (6 bases). The CDR3 covers 14 residues. Germline V gives CDR1 SNHLY, CDR2 FYNNEI. The CDR3, as DNA: TGTGACTGTACTCTGGGACTGGGATTTGACGAGCAGTACTTC. It codes for CDCTLGLGFDEQYF.

This clonotype was counted between two and nine times. This chain links TRBV6-5 with TRBJ2-2; TRBD1 or TRBD2 may be the D gene (6 bases each). Trimming removed 4 bases from V and 6 bases from J, with 18 bases in between. CDR1 MNHEY and CDR2 SVGAGI come from the germline V gene. This CDR3 comprises 16 residues. Written as DNA, the CDR3 is TGTGCCAGCAGTTCGCCAAAGGGGGGCCAGTCCGGGGAGCTGTTTTTT. Amino acids: CASSSPKGGQSGELFF.

A few counts support this clonotype. The rearrangement links TRBV5-4 to TRBJ1-1, with D perhaps matching TRBD1 (5 bases). Germline values: CDR1 SGHNT, CDR2 YYREEE (reference sequence). Trimming stripped 5 bases from V and 5 bases from J, with 16 bases between. The CDR3 is 14 residues long. The chain's CDR3 is CASREERGWTEAFF. DNA for the CDR3: TGTGCCAGCAGGGAGGAGCGGGGGTGGACTGAAGCTTTCTTT.

This chain connects TRBV5-1 to TRBJ2-2, with D perhaps matching TRBD1 (5 bases). CDR3 length: 14 residues. Germline assignment: CDR1 SGHRS and CDR2 YFSETQ. V was cut by 5 bases and J by 4 bases, with 12 bases left in between. The CDR3 region is CASSSGAGTGELFF. The DNA of the CDR3 is TGCGCCAGCAGTTCTGGGGCCGGCACCGGGGAGCTGTTTTTT. Looking up the rest from reference TRBV5-1 and TRBJ2-2 gives the full variable domain: KAGVTQTPRYLIKTRGQQVTLSCSPISGHRSVSWYQQTPGQGLQFLFEYFSETQRNKGNFPGRFSGRQFSNSRSEMNVSTLELGDSALYLCASSSGAGTGELFFGEGSRLTVL.

This clonotype was observed many times. The V and J genes are TRBV5-6 and TRBJ1-2; 11 bases are a match to TRBD1. Trimming removed 4 bases from V and 8 bases from J; junction bases left unmatched: 7. This CDR3 spans 14 amino acids. Germline loops: CDR1 SGHDT, CDR2 YYEEEE. The CDR3, as DNA: TGTGCCAGCAGCCCTGGACAGGGGGCGAGAGGCTACACCTTC. Its translation: CASSPGQGARGYTF.

In the case of this clonotype: The conserved phenylalanine or tryptophan is not found at the CDR3 terminus, so this likely reflects a read error. It is unclear where the CDR3 begins or ends on the DNA, so no DNA is shown, and the CDR3 is as TCRdb lists it. This chain connects TRBV7-2 to TRBJ1-5; TRBD1 was called by the table and not checked on the DNA. Inclusive of both ends, the CDR3 amounts to 14 amino acids. Per germline, CDR1 SGHTA and CDR2 FQGNSA. The CDR3 region is CASSTTGTGYQRPC.

This clonotype has a count of ten or more. The V and J genes are TRBV12-3 or TRBV12-4 and TRBJ1-1; the match to TRBD1 covers 7 bases. This CDR3 has 16 residues. After removal of 5 bases from V and 0 bases from J, the junction contained 9 bases not matched to a gene. CDR3 protein: CASSPRQGKLNTEAFF. The CDR3 DNA reads as TGTGCCAGCAGTCCAAGACAGGGCAAATTGAACACTGAAGCTTTCTTT.

This chain joins TRBV5-1 and TRBJ1-1; D call uncertain. The V end was cut by 2 bases, the J end by 2 bases, with 13 bases between. Germline V lookup: CDR1 SGHRS, CDR2 YFSETQ. This CDR3 region has 15 residues. CDR3 nucleotides: TGCGCCAGCAGCTTCGAGAGGGTGTACAACACTGAAGCTTTCTTT. Translating it yields CASSFERVYNTEAFF.

The rearrangement uses TRBV5-5 and TRBJ2-7, with 9 bases that match TRBD1. The V gene end was trimmed by 5 bases and the J gene end by 1 base; junction bases not matched to a gene: 10. This CDR3 comprises 16 residues. In germline, CDR1 is SGHKS, CDR2 YYEKEE (reference sequence). This CDR3 is CASSLAGGQGSYEQYF. CDR3 bases: TGTGCCAGCAGTCTGGCAGGGGGACAGGGATCCTACGAGCAGTACTTC.

This clonotype was counted ten times or more. The chain links TRBV9 to TRBJ1-2, with D unclear. V was clipped by 4 bases and J by 6 bases, with 13 bases between them. Germline V gives CDR1 SGDLS, CDR2 YYNGEE. The CDR3 loop spans 13 amino acids. CDR3 protein: CASSLGFLNGYTF. The CDR3 DNA reads as TGTGCCAGCAGCCTAGGGTTTTTGAATGGCTACACCTTC.

The table lists this clonotype with a count of one. The chain carries TRBV7-9 and TRBJ1-1; D is ambiguous. This CDR3 spans 14 amino acids. Germline CDR1 SEHNR, CDR2 FQNEAQ (reference sequence). The V end was cut by 3 bases, the J end by 0 bases, with 8 bases between. The CDR3 spells CASSFRLLNTEAFF. DNA for the CDR3: TGTGCCAGCAGCTTCAGGCTTTTGAACACTGAAGCTTTCTTT.

This clonotype was recorded a few times. The V and J genes are TRBV7-9 and TRBJ1-6, with D tentatively TRBD1 (6 bases). Germline V CDR1 and CDR2: SEHNR, FQNEAQ (reference sequence). CDR3 length: 18 amino acids. V was trimmed by 5 bases and J by 1 base, leaving 18 bases between them. The chain's CDR3 is CASSGNSGEDSYNSPLHF. The CDR3 DNA follows: TGTGCCAGCAGCGGAAACTCAGGGGAGGATTCCTATAATTCACCCCTCCACTTT.

In this sample, this clonotype turned up many times. CDR3 in amino acids: CASSRLAYEQYF. The DNA for the CDR3 is TGTGCCAGCAGTCGACTAGCCTACGAGCAGTACTTC. The chain employs TRBV12-3 or TRBV12-4 and TRBJ2-7, with D perhaps TRBD2 (6 bases). The CDR3 spans 12 residues. V was pared by 5 bases and J by 2 bases, with 7 bases between.

In DNA form, the CDR3 reads TGTGCCACCAGTGATTCAGGGAGTGAAGCTTTCTTT. It yields the protein CATSDSGSEAFF. V is TRBV24-1 and J is TRBJ1-1, with D maybe TRBD1 (5 bases). V lost 2 bases and J lost 7, with 7 bases in between. Germline CDR1 is KGHDR and CDR2 is SFDVKD. This CDR3 is 12 amino acids long.

This clonotype was observed a few times. The chain carries TRBV6-2 or TRBV6-3 and TRBJ1-2; the D is unclear. V was trimmed by 3 bases and J by 8 bases, leaving 10 bases between them. Germline V gives CDR1 MNHEY, CDR2 SVGEGT. This CDR3 region has 12 residues. DNA of the CDR3: TGTGCCAGCAGTTATGAAGTTACGGGCTACACCTTC. It encodes CASSYEVTGYTF.

V usage is TRBV2 and J usage is TRBJ1-5, with 7 bases aligning to TRBD1. The CDR3 length is 19 residues. V was clipped by 6 bases and J by 0 bases; unmatched bases: 17. Germline CDR1 reads SNHLY; CDR2 reads FYNNEI. The CDR3 region is CASSSPRDSRSYSNQPQHF. In DNA form, the CDR3 reads TGTGCCAGCAGCTCCCCCCGGGACAGCCGTTCCTATAGCAATCAGCCCCAGCATTTT.

This clonotype has ten or more counts. The rearrangement joins TRBV7-8 to TRBJ2-5; the D gene is possibly TRBD1 (6 bases). Trimming stripped 4 bases from V and 6 bases from J, with 15 bases between. The CDR3 loop spans 14 amino acids. CDR1 and CDR2 (germline): SGHVS, FQNEAQ. The CDR3 protein is CASSSTRTGKTQYF. In DNA, the CDR3 is TGTGCCAGCAGCTCGACTCGTACAGGGAAGACCCAGTACTTC.

This clonotype was detected a few times. This chain uses TRBV6-5 with TRBJ1-3, with D possibly being TRBD1 (5 bases). The CDR3 totals 16 residues. The germline V and J ends were trimmed by 4 bases and 5 bases, with 18 bases remaining between them. Germline CDR1 reads MNHEY; CDR2 reads SVGAGI. The DNA of the CDR3 is TGTGCCAGCAGTTTATCTCTGGGGACCGTACGAAACACCATATATTTT. Residues: CASSLSLGTVRNTIYF.

This clonotype appeared many times. J is TRBJ2-7 and V is TRBV12-3 or TRBV12-4; TRBD1 matches at 8 bases. J was trimmed by 2 bases and V by 6 bases; bases with no gene match: 3. CDR3 length: 13 residues. In DNA, the CDR3 is TGTGCCAGCAGCACGGACAGGGCCTACGAGCAGTACTTC. This encodes CASSTDRAYEQYF.

The J gene is TRBJ2-1, the V gene TRBV12-5; D not resolved. CDR1 LGHNT and CDR2 FRNRAP come from the germline V gene. V shed 4 bases and J shed 6 bases, with 13 bases lying between them. The CDR3 runs 14 residues. The CDR3 region is CASGSEPRLNEQFF. DNA for the CDR3: TGTGCTAGTGGTTCCGAACCTAGACTCAATGAGCAGTTCTTC.

At least ten counts were recorded for this clonotype. The V gene is TRBV29-1, the J gene TRBJ1-1; 7 nucleotides align to TRBD1. CDR3 size: 14 residues. CDR1 and CDR2 from the germline V gene are SQVTM and ANQGSEA. The ends lost 2 bases at V and 1 base at J; junction bases unmatched: 4. The CDR3 coding sequence is TGCAGCGTTGAAATTGGACAGGCGAACACTGAAGCTTTCTTT. Translated, it gives CSVEIGQANTEAFF.

In this sample, this clonotype turned up many times. The chain carries TRBV14 and TRBJ2-5; 7 bases line up with TRBD2. The V segment lost 3 bases and the J segment 8 bases; nucleotides outside the gene matches: 15. CDR1 is SGHDN, CDR2 FVKESK, per germline. There are 16 residues in the CDR3. The CDR3 DNA is TGTGCCAGCAGCCACGTTCTCGCGGGGGACTCGGAAACCCAGTACTTC. Amino acid sequence: CASSHVLAGDSETQYF.

This clonotype was observed a few times. The gene calls are TRBV4-3 and TRBJ2-6, with D hard to call. Germline CDR1 and CDR2: LGHNA and YSLEER. Trimming removed 3 bases at V and 2 bases at J, with 11 bases between. The CDR3 length is 16 residues. Here the CDR3 DNA reads TGCGCCAGCAGCCATAGGGTACAGACTGGGGCCAACGTCCTGACTTTC. Translating it yields CASSHRVQTGANVLTF.